Below, 22 T cell receptor beta chains from the same sample are listed, as sequenced in a study of PD-1 blockade in classical Hodgkin lymphoma. Time point of the sample: cycle 4 day 1 (C4D1), after 5 to 7 weeks of nivolumab. Exposure to brentuximab vedotin varied, and each patient had relapsed following autologous stem cell transplantation. By magnetic negative selection, CD8+ T cells were isolated from the thawed PBMCs. Here immunoSEQ multiplex PCR was the method, and the copy in TCRdb shows in-frame clones only, minus some. The sample yields more than 13,000 clones, roughly nine tenths seen once. The sequences come from CD8+ T cells from blood, collected before the fourth cycle of nivolumab. Source of these receptors: a human donor with classical Hodgkin lymphoma.

Remarks on this clone: The identical CDR3 is also encoded by other nucleotide sequences in the sample. The chain joins TRBV27 to TRBJ1-5; no firm D call. Trimming pared 0 bases from V and 0 bases from J, leaving 0 bases between. The CDR3 has 13 residues. CDR1 is MNHEY, CDR2 SMNVEV, per germline (reference sequence). CDR3 in amino acids: CASSLSSNQPQHF. The CDR3 bases are TGTGCCAGCAGTTTATCTAGCAATCAGCCCCAGCATTTT.

The chain's CDR3 is CASSPWGSQPYEQYF. CDR3 DNA: TGTGCCAGCAGTCCGTGGGGGAGCCAACCCTACGAGCAGTACTTC. This chain joins TRBV28 and TRBJ2-7, with D perhaps matching TRBD1 or TRBD2 (5 bases each). CDR1 and CDR2 from the germline V gene are MDHEN and SYDVKM. The length of the CDR3 is 15 residues. Between the trimmed V and J ends, which lost 5 bases and 2 bases, there was a span of 16 bases.

The chain recombines TRBV27 with TRBJ2-3, with D tentatively TRBD1 or TRBD2 (5 bases each). This CDR3 has 16 residues. Trimming pared 3 bases from V and 1 base from J, leaving 14 bases between. Germline assignment: CDR1 MNHEY and CDR2 SMNVEV (reference sequence). In DNA, the CDR3 is TGTGCCAGCAGTTTGTGGGGGATCCTCGGCACAGATACGCAGTATTTT. This codes for CASSLWGILGTDTQYF.

The chain employs TRBV6-5 and TRBJ2-5, with TRBD2 as a possible D gene (5 bases). There are 15 residues in the CDR3. CDR1 is MNHEY and CDR2 is SVGAGI in the germline V gene. The V end lost 5 bases, the J end lost 5 bases, and 18 bases lay between the germline ends. The CDR3 nucleotides are TGTGCCAGCAGTCACGCCGGGAATCCATCGGAGACCCAGTACTTC. The encoded protein is CASSHAGNPSETQYF.

The chain combines TRBV28 with TRBJ2-1, with a possible D match to TRBD2 (6 bases). Trimming pared 7 bases from V and 8 bases from J, leaving 21 bases between. This CDR3 has 15 residues. Germline V gene sequence: CDR1 MDHEN, CDR2 SYDVKM. CDR3 residues: CASTPMRRGGDEQFF. CDR3 nucleotides: TGTGCCAGCACCCCGATGCGGCGGGGCGGGGATGAGCAGTTCTTC.

The chain carries TRBV29-1 and TRBJ2-2; 12 bases are a match to TRBD1. CDR3 length equals 16 residues. From germline, CDR1 is SQVTM and CDR2 ANQGSEA. V trimming: 0 bases; J trimming: 4 bases; junction bases outside the gene matches: 3. This chain's CDR3 is CSVEDWGQGATGELFF. CDR3 in DNA: TGCAGCGTTGAAGACTGGGGACAGGGGGCCACCGGGGAGCTGTTTTTT.

The chain is built from TRBV10-3 and TRBJ2-5, with D unresolved. V lost 5 bases to trimming and J lost 5 bases, with 15 bases between them. This CDR3 is 14 amino acids long. Germline V gene data show CDR1 as ENHRY and CDR2 as SYGVKD. CDR3 sequence: CAISNEGLGETQYF. The CDR3, as DNA: TGTGCCATCAGTAATGAAGGGTTAGGCGAGACCCAGTACTTC.

A single count supports this clone. This sequence joins TRBV7-8 and TRBJ2-1; D not certain. Germline V gene lookup returns CDR1 SGHVS and CDR2 FQNEAQ. The ends were cut back, 0 bases at V and 2 bases at J, with 8 bases in the middle. This CDR3 is built from 15 residues. The CDR3 nucleotides are TGTGCCAGCAGCTTAGCGGAACTCCCCTACAATGAGCAGTTCTTC. Amino acid sequence: CASSLAELPYNEQFF.

CDR3 amino acids: CASMGFGWYEQYF. DNA of the CDR3: TGTGCCAGCATGGGGTTCGGATGGTACGAGCAGTACTTC. This chain connects TRBV11-3 to TRBJ2-7, with D uncertain. V lost 7 bases and J 4 bases, leaving 14 bases between the germline ends. The CDR3 extends over 13 amino acids. Germline CDR1 SGHNT, CDR2 YENEEA.

This sequence joins TRBV19 and TRBJ1-3; TRBD1 is a possible D gene (5 bases). With 1 base removed from V and 2 bases from J, the gap between germline ends came to 9 bases. The CDR3 length is 15 residues. Germline CDR1 LNHDA, CDR2 SQIVND (reference sequence). The CDR3 here is CASSIVGHAGNTIYF. The CDR3 DNA reads TGTGCCAGTAGTATAGTCGGACATGCTGGAAACACCATATATTTT.

The V gene is TRBV4-2, the J gene TRBJ2-1, with 9 bases identical to TRBD2. After removal of 4 bases from V and 7 bases from J, the junction contained 8 bases not matched to a gene. Germline V gene lookup returns CDR1 LGHNA and CDR2 YNFKEQ. CDR3 length: 15 amino acids. CDR3 region: CASSPLAGLSNEQFF. The CDR3 coding sequence is TGTGCCAGCAGCCCCCTAGCGGGGCTTTCGAATGAGCAGTTCTTC.

The chain uses TRBV19 and TRBJ2-7; TRBD2 might be the D (5 bases). This CDR3 has 14 amino acids. Germline CDR1 and CDR2: LNHDA and SQIVND (reference sequence). V lost 3 bases to trimming and J lost 6 bases, with 15 bases between them. The DNA of the CDR3 is TGTGCCAGTAGTATTATGTCTAGCTCTCTCGAGCAGTACTTC. Amino acid sequence: CASSIMSSSLEQYF.

V usage is TRBV20-1 and J usage is TRBJ2-7; TRBD1 might be the D (5 bases). There are 11 residues in the CDR3. V dropped 5 bases and J dropped 6 bases, with 11 bases sitting between them. Germline V gives CDR1 DFQATT, CDR2 SNEGSKA (reference sequence). The DNA of the CDR3 is TGCAGTGCTGCTGTACAGGTCGAGCAGTACTTC. This sequence encodes CSAAVQVEQYF.

This chain connects TRBV7-3 to TRBJ2-4; D remains ambiguous. V lost 4 bases and J 1 base, leaving 11 bases between the germline ends. The CDR3 consists of 15 residues. Germline-derived CDR1 and CDR2 are SGHTA and FQGTGA. CDR3 region: CASSSNSLAKNIQYF. DNA of the CDR3: TGTGCCAGCAGCTCTAACAGTCTCGCCAAAAACATTCAGTACTTC. Full variable domain (outside the CDR3, taken from reference TRBV7-3 and TRBJ2-4): GAGVSQTPSNKVTEKGKYVELRCDPISGHTALYWYRQSLGQGPEFLIYFQGTGAADDSGLPNDRFFAVRPEGSVSTLKIQRTERGDSAVYLCASSSNSLAKNIQYFGAGTRLSVL.

The chain joins TRBV4-1 to TRBJ2-7, with 10 bases fitting TRBD1. CDR3 length equals 15 residues. The V segment lost 1 base and the J segment 4 bases; nucleotides outside the gene matches: 4. In germline, CDR1 is MGHRA, CDR2 YSYEKL. Here the CDR3 reads CASSQVGTGVYEQYF. The DNA of the CDR3 is TGCGCCAGCAGCCAAGTTGGGACAGGGGTGTACGAGCAGTACTTC.

CDR3 loop: CASSLGYLGTEAFF. DNA for the CDR3: TGTGCCAGCAGCTTAGGGTATTTGGGCACTGAAGCTTTCTTT. The chain couples TRBV7-2 to TRBJ1-1, with D hard to call. Germline V gene data show CDR1 as SGHTA and CDR2 as FQGNSA. V was clipped by 1 base and J by 4 bases, with 10 bases between them. The CDR3 is 14 residues long.

The chain uses TRBV10-2 and TRBJ2-1, with D perhaps TRBD1 (6 bases). The V end lost 10 bases, the J end lost 3 bases, and 10 bases lay between the germline ends. CDR1 WSHSY and CDR2 SAAADI come from the germline V gene. This CDR3 region has 12 residues. The CDR3 region is CATGDNYNEQFF. CDR3 in DNA: TGCGCCACTGGGGACAACTACAATGAGCAGTTCTTC.

The J gene is TRBJ1-1, the V gene TRBV27; no firm D call. V lost 7 bases to trimming and J lost 2 bases, with 11 bases between them. The germline gives CDR1 MNHEY, CDR2 SMNVEV (reference sequence). This CDR3 spans 13 amino acids. The CDR3: CASMGGRNTEAFF. CDR3 in DNA: TGTGCCAGCATGGGCGGGAGAAACACTGAAGCTTTCTTT.

The chain links TRBV7-9 to TRBJ2-1, with D possibly called TRBD1 or TRBD2 (5 bases each). This CDR3 is built from 15 residues. Trimming took 2 bases from V and 4 from J, leaving 12 bases between them. Looked up from germline, CDR1 is SEHNR and CDR2 is FQNEAQ (reference sequence). The chain's CDR3 is CASSLWGTAYNEQFF. CDR3 in DNA: TGTGCCAGCAGCTTATGGGGGACGGCGTACAATGAGCAGTTCTTC. Full variable domain (outside the CDR3, taken from reference TRBV7-9 and TRBJ2-1): DTGVSQNPRHKITKRGQNVTFRCDPISEHNRLYWYRQTLGQGPEFLTYFQNEAQLEKSRLLSDRFSAERPKGSFSTLEIQRTEQGDSAMYLCASSLWGTAYNEQFFGPGTRLTVL.

The gene calls are TRBV19 and TRBJ2-1, with D tentatively TRBD1 (5 bases). The germline V gene has CDR1 LNHDA and CDR2 SQIVND (reference sequence). This CDR3 spans 14 amino acids. V was clipped by 7 bases and J by 3 bases, with 13 bases between them. DNA of the CDR3: TGTGCCAGTAATCCAGGGATCATCTACAATGAGCAGTTCTTC. Translated, it gives CASNPGIIYNEQFF.

This clone was detected once. J is TRBJ2-1 and V is TRBV4-2; TRBD1 matches at 7 bases. The CDR3 loop spans 15 amino acids. Germline-derived CDR1 and CDR2 are LGHNA and YNFKEQ. The trim removed 3 bases at V and 5 bases at J, leaving 7 bases unmatched. The CDR3 DNA follows: TGTGCCAGCAGCCAGAAGACAGGGTGGGACAATGAGCAGTTCTTC. Encoded protein: CASSQKTGWDNEQFF.

The chain recombines TRBV4-1 with TRBJ2-2; D remains ambiguous. V was pared by 4 bases and J by 3 bases, with 12 bases between. CDR1 and CDR2 (germline): MGHRA, YSYEKL. The CDR3 covers 15 residues. As DNA, the CDR3 is TGCGCCAGCAGCCCCCTTGACGGTTACACCGGGGAGCTGTTTTTT. Protein sequence: CASSPLDGYTGELFF.